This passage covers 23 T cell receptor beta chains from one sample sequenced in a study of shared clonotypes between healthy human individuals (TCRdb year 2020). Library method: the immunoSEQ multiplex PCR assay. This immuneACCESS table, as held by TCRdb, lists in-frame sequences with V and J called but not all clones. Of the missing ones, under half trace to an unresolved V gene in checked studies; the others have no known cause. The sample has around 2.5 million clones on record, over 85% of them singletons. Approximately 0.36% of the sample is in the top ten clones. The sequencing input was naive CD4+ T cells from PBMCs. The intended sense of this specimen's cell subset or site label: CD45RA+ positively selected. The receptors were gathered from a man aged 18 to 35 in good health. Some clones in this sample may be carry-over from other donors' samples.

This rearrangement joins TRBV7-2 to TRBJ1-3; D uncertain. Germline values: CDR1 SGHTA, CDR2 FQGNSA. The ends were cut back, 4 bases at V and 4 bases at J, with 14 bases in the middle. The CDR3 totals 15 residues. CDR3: CASSSETSMGNTIYF. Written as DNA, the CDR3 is TGTGCCAGCAGCTCCGAAACGTCAATGGGAAACACCATATATTTT.

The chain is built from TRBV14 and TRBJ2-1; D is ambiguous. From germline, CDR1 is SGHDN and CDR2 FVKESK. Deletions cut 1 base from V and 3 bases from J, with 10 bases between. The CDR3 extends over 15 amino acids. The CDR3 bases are TGTGCCAGCAGCCAAGGGGTAGCCCACTACAATGAGCAGTTCTTC. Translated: CASSQGVAHYNEQFF.

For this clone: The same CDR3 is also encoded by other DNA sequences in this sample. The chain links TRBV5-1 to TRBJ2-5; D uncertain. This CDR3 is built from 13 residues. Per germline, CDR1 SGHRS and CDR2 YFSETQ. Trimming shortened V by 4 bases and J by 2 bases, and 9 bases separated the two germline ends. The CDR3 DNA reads TGCGCCAGCAGCCCAGGCCCTCAAGAGACCCAGTACTTC. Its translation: CASSPGPQETQYF.

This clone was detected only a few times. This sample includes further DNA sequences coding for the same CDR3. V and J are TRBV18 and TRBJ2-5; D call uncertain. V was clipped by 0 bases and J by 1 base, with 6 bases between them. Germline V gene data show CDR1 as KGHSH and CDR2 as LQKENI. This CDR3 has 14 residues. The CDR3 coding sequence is TGTGCCAGCTCACCACCCTACAGCCAAGAGACCCAGTACTTC. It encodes CASSPPYSQETQYF. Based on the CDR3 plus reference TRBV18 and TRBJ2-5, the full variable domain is NAGVMQNPRHLVRRRGQEARLRCSPMKGHSHVYWYRQLPEEGLKFMVYLQKENIIDESGMPKERFSAEFPKEGPSILRIQQVVRGDSAAYFCASSPPYSQETQYFGPGTRLLVL.

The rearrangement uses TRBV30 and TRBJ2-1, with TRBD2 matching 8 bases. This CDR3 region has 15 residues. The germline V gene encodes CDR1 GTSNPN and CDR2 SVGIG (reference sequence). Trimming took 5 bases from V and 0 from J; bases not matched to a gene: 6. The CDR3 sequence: CAWGSGVSSYNEQFF. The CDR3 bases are TGTGCCTGGGGTAGCGGGGTAAGCTCCTACAATGAGCAGTTCTTC.

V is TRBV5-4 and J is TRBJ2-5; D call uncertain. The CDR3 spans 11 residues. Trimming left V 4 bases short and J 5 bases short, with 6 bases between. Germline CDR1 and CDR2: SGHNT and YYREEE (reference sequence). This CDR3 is CASSHGETQYF. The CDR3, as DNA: TGTGCCAGCAGCCATGGGGAGACCCAGTACTTC.

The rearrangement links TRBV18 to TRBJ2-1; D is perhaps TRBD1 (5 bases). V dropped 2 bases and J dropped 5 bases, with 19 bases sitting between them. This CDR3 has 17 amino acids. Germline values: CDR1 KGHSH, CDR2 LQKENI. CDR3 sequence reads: CASSPGQQESVNNEQFF. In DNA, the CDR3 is TGTGCCAGCTCACCAGGGCAACAGGAGTCGGTCAACAATGAGCAGTTCTTC.

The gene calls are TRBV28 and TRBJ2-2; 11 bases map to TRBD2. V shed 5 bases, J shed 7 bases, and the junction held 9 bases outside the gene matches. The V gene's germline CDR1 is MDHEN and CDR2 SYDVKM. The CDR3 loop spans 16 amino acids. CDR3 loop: CASSRLAGGLGGELFF. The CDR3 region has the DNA TGTGCCAGCAGTAGGCTAGCGGGAGGACTGGGCGGGGAGCTGTTTTTT.

This chain's CDR3 is CSGLSRNEQFF. Written as DNA, the CDR3 is TGCAGCGGCTTATCGAGGAATGAGCAGTTCTTC. V is TRBV29-1 and J is TRBJ2-1; D is ambiguous. The CDR3 contains 11 residues. Germline V CDR1 and CDR2: SQVTM, ANQGSEA. V lost 7 bases, J lost 7 bases, and 11 bases lay in between.

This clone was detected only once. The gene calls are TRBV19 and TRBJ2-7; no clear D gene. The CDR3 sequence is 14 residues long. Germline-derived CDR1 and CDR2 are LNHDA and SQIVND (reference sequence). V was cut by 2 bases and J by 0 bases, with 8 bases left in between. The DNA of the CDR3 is TGTGCCAGTAGTATAAGACGGACCTCCTACGAGCAGTACTTC. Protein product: CASSIRRTSYEQYF.

In nucleotides, the CDR3 is TGTGCCAGCAGCCGGCGCGGGCCGAGGGACGCTCTCAATGAGCAGTTCTTC. This codes for CASSRRGPRDALNEQFF. V and J are TRBV5-6 and TRBJ2-1; D is tentatively TRBD1 or TRBD2 (5 bases each). The CDR3 sequence is 17 residues long. The V gene lost 4 bases and the J gene lost 6 bases, with 23 bases spanning the gap. The V gene's germline CDR1 is SGHDT and CDR2 YYEEEE.

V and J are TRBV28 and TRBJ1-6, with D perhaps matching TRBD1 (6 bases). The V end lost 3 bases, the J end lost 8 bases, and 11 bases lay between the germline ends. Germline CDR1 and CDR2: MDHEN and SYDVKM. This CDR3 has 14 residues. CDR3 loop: CASSFRTEYSPLHF. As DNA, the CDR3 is TGTGCCAGCAGTTTCCGGACAGAATATTCACCCCTCCACTTT.

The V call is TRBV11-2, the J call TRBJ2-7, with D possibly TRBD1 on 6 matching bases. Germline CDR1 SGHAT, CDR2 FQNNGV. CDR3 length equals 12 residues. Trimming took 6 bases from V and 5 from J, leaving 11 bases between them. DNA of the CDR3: TGTGCCAGCAGAAACAGGGCCCACGAGCAGTACTTC. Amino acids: CASRNRAHEQYF.

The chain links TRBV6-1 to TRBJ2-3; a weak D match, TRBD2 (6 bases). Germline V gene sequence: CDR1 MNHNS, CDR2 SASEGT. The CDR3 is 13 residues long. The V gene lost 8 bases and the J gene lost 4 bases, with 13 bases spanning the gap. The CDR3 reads CASVGGNSDTQYF. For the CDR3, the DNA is TGTGCCAGCGTCGGCGGGAACTCAGATACGCAGTATTTT.

The CDR3 DNA is TGTGCCAGCACGAGGGCGGATGAGACCCAGTACTTC. As protein: CASTRADETQYF. V gene TRBV28 combines with J gene TRBJ2-5, with D tentatively TRBD2 (5 bases). V shed 7 bases and J shed 5 bases, with 11 bases lying between them. Germline V gene lookup returns CDR1 MDHEN and CDR2 SYDVKM. The CDR3 covers 12 residues.

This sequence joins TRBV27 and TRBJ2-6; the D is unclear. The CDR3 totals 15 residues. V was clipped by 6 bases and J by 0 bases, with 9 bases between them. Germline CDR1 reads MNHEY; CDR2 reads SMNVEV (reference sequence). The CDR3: CASSRPYSGANVLTF. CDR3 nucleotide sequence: TGTGCCAGCAGCAGGCCCTACTCTGGGGCCAACGTCCTGACTTTC.

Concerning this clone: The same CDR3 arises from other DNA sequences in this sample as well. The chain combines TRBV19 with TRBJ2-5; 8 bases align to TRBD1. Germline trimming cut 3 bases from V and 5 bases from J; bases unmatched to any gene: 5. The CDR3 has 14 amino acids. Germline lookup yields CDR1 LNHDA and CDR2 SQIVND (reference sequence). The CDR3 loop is CASSIQGAQETQYF. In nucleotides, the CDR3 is TGTGCCAGTAGTATCCAGGGGGCGCAGGAGACCCAGTACTTC.

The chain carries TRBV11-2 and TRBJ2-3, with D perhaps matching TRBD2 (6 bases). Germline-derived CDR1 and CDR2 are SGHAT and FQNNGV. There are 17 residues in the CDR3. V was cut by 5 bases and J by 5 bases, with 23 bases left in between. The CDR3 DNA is TGTGCCAGCAGCACAAAAGGGACTTCCCCGGAGAGAGATACGCAGTATTTT. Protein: CASSTKGTSPERDTQYF.

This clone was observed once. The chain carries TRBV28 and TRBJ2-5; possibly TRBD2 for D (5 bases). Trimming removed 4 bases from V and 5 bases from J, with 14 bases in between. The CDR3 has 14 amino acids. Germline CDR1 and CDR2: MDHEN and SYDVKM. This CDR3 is CASSSIGVGETQYF. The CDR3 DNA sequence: TGTGCCAGCAGTTCCATCGGGGTCGGTGAGACCCAGTACTTC.

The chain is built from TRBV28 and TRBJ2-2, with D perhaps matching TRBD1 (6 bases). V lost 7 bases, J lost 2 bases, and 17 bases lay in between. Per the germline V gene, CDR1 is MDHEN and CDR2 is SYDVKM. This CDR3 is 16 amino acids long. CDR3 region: CASIRRDIINTGELFF. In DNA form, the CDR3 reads TGTGCCAGCATCCGCCGGGACATTATCAACACCGGGGAGCTGTTTTTT.

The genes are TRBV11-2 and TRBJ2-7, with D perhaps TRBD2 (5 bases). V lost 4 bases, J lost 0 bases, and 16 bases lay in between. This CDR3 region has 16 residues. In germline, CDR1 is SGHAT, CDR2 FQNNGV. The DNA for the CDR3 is TGTGCCAGCAGCTCCTATCCCGGGGTGAGCTCCTACGAGCAGTACTTC. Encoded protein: CASSSYPGVSSYEQYF. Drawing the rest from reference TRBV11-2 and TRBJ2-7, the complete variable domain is EAGVAQSPRYKIIEKRQSVAFWCNPISGHATLYWYQQILGQGPKLLIQFQNNGVVDDSQLPKDRFSAERLKGVDSTLKIQPAKLEDSAVYLCASSSYPGVSSYEQYFGPGTRLTVT.

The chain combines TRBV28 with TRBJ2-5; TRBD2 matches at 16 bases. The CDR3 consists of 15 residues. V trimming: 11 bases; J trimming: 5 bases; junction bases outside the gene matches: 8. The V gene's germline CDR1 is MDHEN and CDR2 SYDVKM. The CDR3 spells CAGGTSGRGGETQYF. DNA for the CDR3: TGTGCCGGCGGGACTAGCGGGAGGGGGGGCGAGACCCAGTACTTC.

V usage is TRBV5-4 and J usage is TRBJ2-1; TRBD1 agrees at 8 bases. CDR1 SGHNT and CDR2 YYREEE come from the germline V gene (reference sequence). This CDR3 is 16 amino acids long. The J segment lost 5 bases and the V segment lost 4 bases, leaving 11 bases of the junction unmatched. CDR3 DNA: TGTGCCAGCAGCCTACAGGGGGGACAGCAAAACAATGAGCAGTTCTTC. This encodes CASSLQGGQQNNEQFF.